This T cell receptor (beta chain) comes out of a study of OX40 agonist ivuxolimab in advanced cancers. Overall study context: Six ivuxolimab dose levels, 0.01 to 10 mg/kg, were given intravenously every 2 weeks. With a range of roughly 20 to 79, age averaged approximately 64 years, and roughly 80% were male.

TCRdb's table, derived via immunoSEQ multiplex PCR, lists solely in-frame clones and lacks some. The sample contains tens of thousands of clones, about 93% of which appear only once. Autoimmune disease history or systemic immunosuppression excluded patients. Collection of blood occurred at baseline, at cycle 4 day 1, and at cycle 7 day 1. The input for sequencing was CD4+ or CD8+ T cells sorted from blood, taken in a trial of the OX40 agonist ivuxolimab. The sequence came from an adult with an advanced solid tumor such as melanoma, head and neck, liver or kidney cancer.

The CDR3 reads CASSRQGGGEKLFF. The CDR3, as DNA: TGTGCCAGCAGTAGACAGGGTGGAGGTGAAAAACTGTTTTTT. The gene calls are TRBV28 and TRBJ1-4; TRBD1 matches 7 bases. V shed 5 bases, J shed 7 bases, and the junction held 7 bases outside the gene matches. CDR1 MDHEN and CDR2 SYDVKM come from the germline V gene. The CDR3 covers 14 residues.